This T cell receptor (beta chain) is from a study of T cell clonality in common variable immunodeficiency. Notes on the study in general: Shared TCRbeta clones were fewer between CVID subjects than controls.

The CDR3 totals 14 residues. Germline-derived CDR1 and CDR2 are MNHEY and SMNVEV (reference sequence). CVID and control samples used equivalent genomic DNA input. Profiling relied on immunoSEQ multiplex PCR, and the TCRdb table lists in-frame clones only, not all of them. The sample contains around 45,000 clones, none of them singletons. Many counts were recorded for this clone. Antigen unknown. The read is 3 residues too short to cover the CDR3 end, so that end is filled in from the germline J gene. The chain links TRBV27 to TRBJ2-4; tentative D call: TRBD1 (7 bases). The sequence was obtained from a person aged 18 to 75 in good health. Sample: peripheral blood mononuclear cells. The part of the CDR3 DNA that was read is TGTGCCAGCAGTCGGCGGGGACAGCCAACGGAT. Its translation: CASSRRGQPTD. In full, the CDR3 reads CASSRRGQPTDQYF.